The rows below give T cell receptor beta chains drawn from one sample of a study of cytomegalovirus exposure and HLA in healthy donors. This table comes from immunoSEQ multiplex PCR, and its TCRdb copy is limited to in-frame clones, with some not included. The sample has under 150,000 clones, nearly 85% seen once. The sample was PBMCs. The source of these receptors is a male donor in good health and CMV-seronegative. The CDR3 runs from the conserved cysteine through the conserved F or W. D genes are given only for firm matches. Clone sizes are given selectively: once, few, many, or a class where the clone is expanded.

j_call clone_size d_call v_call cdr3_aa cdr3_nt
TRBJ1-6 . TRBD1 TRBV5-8 CASSLPGTVDSPLHF TGTGCCAGCAGCCTTCCCGGGACAGTTGATTCACCCCTCCACTTT
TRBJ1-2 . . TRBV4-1 CASSQEIPGVLYGYTF TGCGCCAGCAGCCAAGAAATTCCAGGGGTACTCTATGGCTACACCTTC
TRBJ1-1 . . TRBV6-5 CASSYTGTNTEAFF TGTGCCAGCAGTTACACAGGGACGAACACTGAAGCTTTCTTT
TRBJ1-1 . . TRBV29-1 CSVVGEAGEAFF TGCAGCGTTGTCGGGGAGGCGGGTGAAGCTTTCTTT
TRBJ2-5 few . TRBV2 CASTTGRPWETQYF TGTGCCAGTACGACAGGGAGGCCGTGGGAGACCCAGTACTTC
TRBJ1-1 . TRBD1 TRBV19 CASSNRQGRNTEAFF TGTGCCAGTAGTAACCGACAGGGAAGGAACACTGAAGCTTTCTTT
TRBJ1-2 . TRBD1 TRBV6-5 CASSYGQGQGYGYTF TGTGCCAGCAGTTACGGACAGGGGCAGGGCTATGGCTACACCTTC
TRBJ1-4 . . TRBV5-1 CASSLGQINNEKLFF TGCGCCAGCAGCTTGGGACAGATTAATAATGAAAAACTGTTTTTT
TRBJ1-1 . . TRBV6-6 CASSYEGQYTEAFF TGTGCCAGCAGTTATGAAGGACAGTACACTGAAGCTTTCTTT
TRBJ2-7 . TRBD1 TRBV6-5 CASSWGQGGDYEQYF TGTGCCAGCAGTTGGGGACAGGGGGGAGACTACGAGCAGTACTTC
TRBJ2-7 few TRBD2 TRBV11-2 CASSLATGGSISYEQYF TGTGCCAGCAGCTTAGCCACTGGCGGGAGTATCTCCTACGAGCAGTACTTC
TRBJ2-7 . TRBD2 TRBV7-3 CASSLGTSGTYEQYF TGTGCCAGCAGCTTAGGGACTAGCGGTACCTACGAGCAGTACTTC
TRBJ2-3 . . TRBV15 CATSSHLAEEYTDTQYF TGTGCCACCAGTTCTCACCTCGCGGAGGAATACACAGATACGCAGTATTTT
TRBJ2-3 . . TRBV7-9 CASSLIAASTDTQYF TGTGCCAGCAGCTTAATAGCGGCTAGCACAGATACGCAGTATTTT
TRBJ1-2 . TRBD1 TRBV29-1 CSVRPGTGGAEYNYGYTF TGCAGCGTTCGTCCCGGGACAGGGGGAGCTGAGTATAACTATGGCTACACCTTC
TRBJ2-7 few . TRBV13 CASSLGLSQGYEQYF TGTGCCAGCAGCTTAGGATTAAGTCAGGGATACGAGCAGTACTTC
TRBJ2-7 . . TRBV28 CASSSRAFLPDEQYF TGTGCCAGCAGTTCGCGGGCCTTCTTGCCCGACGAGCAGTACTTC
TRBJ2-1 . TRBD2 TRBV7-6 CASSVLADEQFF TGTGCCAGCAGCGTACTAGCGGATGAGCAGTTCTTC
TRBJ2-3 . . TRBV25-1 CASSEPYLRTSTDTQYF TGTGCCAGCAGTGAACCCTATCTCAGGACTAGCACAGATACGCAGTATTTT
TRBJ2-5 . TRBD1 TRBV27 CASSHGQEQETQYF TGTGCCAGCAGTCACGGACAGGAACAAGAGACCCAGTACTTC
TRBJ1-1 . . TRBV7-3 CASSFTKAGEAFF TGTGCCAGCAGCTTCACAAAGGCGGGTGAAGCTTTCTTT
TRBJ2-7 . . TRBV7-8 CASSAQGLTYEQYF TGTGCCAGCAGCGCTCAGGGGCTTACCTACGAGCAGTACTTC
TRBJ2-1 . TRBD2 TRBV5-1 CASSLGQGLAGADEQFF TGCGCCAGCAGCTTGGGACAAGGACTAGCGGGAGCAGATGAGCAGTTCTTC
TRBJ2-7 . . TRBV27 CASSFGPHDEQYF TGTGCCAGCAGTTTTGGCCCGCACGACGAGCAGTACTTC
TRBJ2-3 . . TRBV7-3 CASSLGLRTDTQYF TGTGCCAGCAGCTTGGGACTCCGCACAGATACGCAGTATTTT
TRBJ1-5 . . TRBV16 CASSPQGGTNQPQHF TGTGCCAGCAGCCCCCAGGGAGGGACCAATCAGCCCCAGCATTTT
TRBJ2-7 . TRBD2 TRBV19 CASSIVLAGRNEQYF TGTGCCAGTAGTATTGTGCTAGCGGGAAGGAACGAGCAGTACTTC
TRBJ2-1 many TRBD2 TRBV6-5 CASSYSSGGANEQFF TGTGCCAGCAGTTACTCTAGCGGGGGGGCCAATGAGCAGTTCTTC
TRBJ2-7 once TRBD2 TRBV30 CAWSVPGGAYEQYF TGTGCCTGGAGTGTACCGGGGGGGGCCTACGAGCAGTACTTC
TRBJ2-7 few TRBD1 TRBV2 CASNQPGTGTYEQYF TGTGCCAGCAATCAACCCGGGACAGGCACCTACGAGCAGTACTTC
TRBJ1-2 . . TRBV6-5 CASSYQGNYGYTF TGTGCCAGCAGTTACCAGGGAAACTATGGCTACACCTTC
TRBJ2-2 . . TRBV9 CASSVAGGGAVGELFF TGTGCCAGCAGCGTGGCTGGTGGGGGGGCTGTCGGGGAGCTGTTTTTT
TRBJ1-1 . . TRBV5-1 CASSRWTEGEAFF TGCGCCAGCAGCCGCTGGACGGAGGGTGAAGCTTTCTTT
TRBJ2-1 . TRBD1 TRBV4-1 CASSPNARDRGPFGQFF TGCGCCAGCAGCCCCAATGCCCGGGACAGGGGGCCCTTCGGGCAGTTCTTC
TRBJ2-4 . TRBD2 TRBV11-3 CASSCLRLAGMLKNIQYF TGTGCCAGCAGCTGCCTAAGACTAGCGGGCATGCTCAAAAACATTCAGTACTTC
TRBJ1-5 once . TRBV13 CASSSGEDNQPQHF TGTGCCAGCAGCTCCGGGGAGGACAATCAGCCCCAGCATTTT
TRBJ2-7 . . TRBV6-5 CASSYRDRNPYEQYF TGTGCCAGCAGTTACCGTGACAGGAACCCCTACGAGCAGTACTTC
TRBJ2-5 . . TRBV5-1 CASSLGQDQETQYF TGCGCCAGCAGCTTGGGACAGGACCAAGAGACCCAGTACTTC
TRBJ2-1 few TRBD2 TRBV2 CASRVTSGRANEQFF TGTGCCAGCAGGGTGACTAGCGGGAGGGCCAATGAGCAGTTCTTC
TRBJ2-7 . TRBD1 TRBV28 CASSETGGSSLQYF TGTGCCAGCAGTGAGACAGGGGGGTCCTCCCTGCAGTACTTC
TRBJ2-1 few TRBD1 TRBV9 CASSVEGGALGNEQFF TGTGCCAGCAGCGTAGAAGGGGGCGCGTTGGGCAATGAGCAGTTCTTC
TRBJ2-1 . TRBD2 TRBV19 CASSTLPLAGRDEQFF TGTGCCAGTAGTACGCTGCCACTAGCGGGACGGGATGAGCAGTTCTTC
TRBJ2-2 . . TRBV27 CASSLSGGGDTGELFF TGTGCCAGCAGTTTATCGGGCGGGGGCGACACCGGGGAGCTGTTTTTT
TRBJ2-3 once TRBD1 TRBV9 CASSSDRGFTDTQYF TGTGCCAGCAGCTCGGACAGGGGGTTCACAGATACGCAGTATTTT
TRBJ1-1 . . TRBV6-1 CASSDDWGVETEAFF TGTGCCAGCAGTGATGATTGGGGAGTTGAGACTGAAGCTTTCTTT
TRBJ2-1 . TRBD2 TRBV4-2 CASSPNLGPGTTSYNEQFF TGTGCCAGCAGCCCAAACCTTGGACCCGGGACTACCTCCTACAATGAGCAGTTCTTC
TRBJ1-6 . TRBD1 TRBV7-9 CASSPYDTGGRGSPLHF TGTGCCAGCAGCCCCTACGACACAGGGGGCCGGGGTTCACCCCTCCACTTT
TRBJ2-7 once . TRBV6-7 CASSYVGGRGFSYEQYF TGTGCCAGCAGTTACGTGGGGGGCAGGGGGTTTTCCTACGAGCAGTACTTC
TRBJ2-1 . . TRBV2 CASSPHGVRDEQFF TGTGCCAGCAGCCCGCACGGGGTTAGGGATGAGCAGTTCTTC
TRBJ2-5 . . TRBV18 CASSPGQQGGVQEAQYF TGTGCCAGCTCACCGGGGCAGCAGGGCGGGGTCCAAGAGGCCCAGTACTTC
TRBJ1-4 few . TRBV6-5 CASSYSRGKLFF TGTGCCAGCAGTTACTCAAGAGGAAAACTGTTTTTT
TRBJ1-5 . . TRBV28 CASSYRVWSNQPQHF TGTGCCAGCAGTTACAGGGTGTGGAGCAATCAGCCCCAGCATTTT
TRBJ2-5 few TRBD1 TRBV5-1 CASSPDRGNLGYQETQYF TGCGCCAGCAGCCCGGACAGGGGTAATCTCGGGTATCAAGAGACCCAGTACTTC
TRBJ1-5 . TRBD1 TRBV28 CASSPRPGGLGQPQHF TGTGCCAGCAGTCCCCGACCAGGGGGACTAGGCCAGCCCCAGCATTTT
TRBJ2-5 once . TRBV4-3 CASSQDWGETQYF TGCGCCAGCAGCCAAGATTGGGGCGAGACCCAGTACTTC
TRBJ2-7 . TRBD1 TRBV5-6 CASSLGTGGGGWSYEQYF TGTGCCAGCAGCTTGGGTACAGGGGGCGGTGGTTGGTCCTACGAGCAGTACTTC
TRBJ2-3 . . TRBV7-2 CASSPDSVSSTDTQYF TGTGCCAGCAGCCCTGATAGCGTATCTAGCACAGATACGCAGTATTTT
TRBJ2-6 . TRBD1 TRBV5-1 CASSRGMTGISGANVLTF TGCGCCAGCAGCAGGGGGATGACAGGGATTTCTGGGGCCAACGTCCTGACTTTC
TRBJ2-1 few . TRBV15 CATSSTRGSYNEQFF TGTGCCACTTCGTCGACCCGAGGGTCCTACAATGAGCAGTTCTTC